This TCR beta chain originates from a study of T cells in Graves' hyperthyroidism and ophthalmopathy. CDR1 and CDR2 (germline): GTSNPN, SVGIG (reference sequence). V lost 8 bases and J lost 3; bases outside the gene matches: 6. The CDR3 sequence is 14 residues long. TCR beta CDR3 region amplification was performed from RNA transcripts. With the HTBI primer set, the TCR CDR3 went through a first round of RT-PCR. TCRdb itself ran the multiplex PCR reads through MiXCR, one entry per CDR3 protein. The sample lists over 300,000 distinct CDR3 sequences, roughly 14% occurring once. Hyperthyroidism had been newly diagnosed in patients aged 18 to 65, and its duration was under 2 months. On the basis of clinical symptoms, serum thyroxine and TRAb, thyroid ultrasound and orbital computed tomography, diagnoses were made. This clonotype came up many times.

The sample consisted of blood. The genes are TRBV30 and TRBJ2-2; 10 nucleotides align to TRBD1. The TCR was taken from a woman aged 55-70 years with Graves' hyperthyroidism. The CDR3 protein is CAQRTGGYTGELFF. The CDR3 DNA reads as TGTGCCCAGCGGACAGGGGGTTACACCGGGGAGCTGTTTTTT.